A selection of T cell receptor beta chains follows, all from one sample in a study of blood T cell repertoires in COVID-19. Here immunoSEQ multiplex PCR was the method, and the copy in TCRdb shows in-frame clones only, minus some. The table has about 270,000 clones, about 90% seen once; the top ten hold over 2%. Sequenced input: peripheral blood. The origin of the receptors is a woman aged 45-65 years with acute or convalescent COVID-19. CDR3s leave out the opening cysteine and the closing phenylalanine or tryptophan.

TRBJ2-1 | TRBV4-2 | ASSQTGLALF
TRBJ1-2 | TRBV4-3 | ASSQVYGGSYGYT
TRBJ2-7 | TRBV7-9 | ASSRNTGDEQY
TRBJ2-3 | TRBV5-5 | ASSLSGSDTQY
TRBJ2-7 | TRBV10-3 | ATRWTSGRPRDWEQY
TRBJ2-2 | TRBV6-2/TRBV6-3 | ASSRDLNTGELF
TRBJ1-4 | TRBV11-1 | ASSSGQLNEKLF
TRBJ2-3 | TRBV7-7 | ASSLGLAGGADTQY
TRBJ1-4 | TRBV5-6 | ASSLTQGSNEKLF
TRBJ2-3 | TRBV30 | AWRGRERRTDTQY
TRBJ1-5 | TRBV6-2/TRBV6-3 | ASSLGQGGYSNQPQH
TRBJ1-2 | TRBV5-1 | ASSKGQGADYGYT